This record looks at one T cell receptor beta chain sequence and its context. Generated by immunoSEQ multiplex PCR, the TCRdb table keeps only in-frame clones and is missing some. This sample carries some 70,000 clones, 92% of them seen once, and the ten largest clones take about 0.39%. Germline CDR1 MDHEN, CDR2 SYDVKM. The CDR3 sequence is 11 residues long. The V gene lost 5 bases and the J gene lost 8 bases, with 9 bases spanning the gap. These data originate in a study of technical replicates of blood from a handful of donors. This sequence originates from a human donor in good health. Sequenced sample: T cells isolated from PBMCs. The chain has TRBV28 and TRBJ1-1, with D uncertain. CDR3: CASSPIREAFF. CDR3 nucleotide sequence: TGTGCCAGCAGTCCTATACGCGAAGCTTTCTTT.